This T cell receptor (beta chain) was identified during a study of T cells expressing NK-cell markers. Overall study context: Seven of the eight sequenced donors were HCMV-seropositive; one was seronegative.

Concerning this clonotype itself: Its antigen is not identified.

The authors made TCR beta cDNA libraries by 5'RACE template switching. This switching added a universal primer site and UMIs. TCRdb derives one entry per CDR3 protein from the 5' RACE reads, leaving out DNA. Its clone listing holds 350,000 to 500,000 distinct CDR3 sequences. Study-level findings and limits: In a handful of donors, these clonotypes also led the CD3+CD56-NKG2C+ fraction.

The CDR3 covers 14 residues. In germline, CDR1 is SGHTA, CDR2 FQGNSA. The chain has TRBV7-2 and TRBJ1-5. The source material was blood T cells: a sorted CD56 or NKG2C T cell subset, CD4+ or CD8+ T cells, or bulk PBMC T cells (not recorded which). The clonotype originates from a woman aged 18 to 69 in good health. This CDR3 is CASSSQGVNQPQHF.